These T cell receptor beta chains were read from a single sample in a study of OX40 agonist ivuxolimab in advanced cancers. Using immunoSEQ multiplex PCR, the repertoire was profiled, and TCRdb retains in-frame clones only, with some absent. Here the sample spans tens of thousands of clones, roughly 81% being singletons. Sequencing was performed on CD4+ or CD8+ T cells sorted from blood, taken in a trial of the OX40 agonist ivuxolimab. The source of these receptors is an adult with an advanced solid tumor such as melanoma, head and neck, liver or kidney cancer. Both conserved end residues are part of each CDR3. The D gene is left open where the match is weak. The size entry is marked missing in some rows and otherwise reads once, few, many or a size class.

v_gene	d_gene	abundance	j_gene	CDR3aa	CDR3nt
TRBV19	.	.	TRBJ2-6	CASTEHPSGANVLTF	TGTGCCAGTACCGAACACCCCTCTGGGGCCAACGTCCTGACTTTC
TRBV4-3	.	few	TRBJ1-3	CASSQDSSTGNTIYF	TGCGCCAGCAGCCAAGATAGTTCTACTGGAAACACCATATATTTT
TRBV2	TRBD1	.	TRBJ1-2	CASSLPGQGAPDYGYTF	TGTGCCAGCAGTCTTCCGGGACAGGGGGCGCCGGACTATGGCTACACCTTC
TRBV2	.	few	TRBJ2-7	CASSMDTYEQYF	TGTGCCAGCAGTATGGATACCTACGAGCAGTACTTC
TRBV5-6	TRBD1	.	TRBJ1-6	CASSNRGDYNSPLHF	TGTGCCAGCAGTAACAGGGGCGATTATAATTCACCCCTCCACTTT
TRBV9	TRBD2	.	TRBJ2-5	CASSFGGTVETQYF	TGTGCCAGCAGCTTCGGGGGGACCGTAGAGACCCAGTACTTC
TRBV9	TRBD1	.	TRBJ1-2	CASSPRDRGYTF	TGTGCCAGCAGCCCCCGGGACAGGGGCTACACCTTC
TRBV2	TRBD1	.	TRBJ2-7	CASSEYRGLEQYF	TGTGCCAGCAGTGAATACAGGGGGCTCGAGCAGTACTTC
TRBV19	TRBD1	few	TRBJ2-7	CASSMAGQGAYEQYF	TGTGCCAGTAGTATGGCAGGACAGGGGGCATACGAGCAGTACTTC
TRBV4-1	.	.	TRBJ1-3	CASSSTGGNTIYF	TGCGCCAGCTCATCCACGGGGGGAAACACCATATATTTT
TRBV6-5	.	.	TRBJ1-6	CASSRYNSPLHF	TGTGCCAGCAGTCGCTATAATTCACCCCTCCACTTT
TRBV5-1	.	once	TRBJ2-1	CASRFSLSSYNEQFF	TGCGCCAGCAGGTTTTCTCTTAGCTCCTACAATGAGCAGTTCTTC
TRBV15	.	.	TRBJ2-6	CATSRDGTSGANVLTF	TGTGCCACCAGCAGAGATGGGACAAGCGGGGCCAACGTCCTGACTTTC
TRBV27	.	.	TRBJ2-5	CARGDCEEAQYF	TGTGCCAGAGGCGACTGCGAAGAGGCCCAGTACTTC
TRBV27	.	.	TRBJ2-7	CASNPRDRPYEQYF	TGTGCCAGCAACCCACGGGACCGCCCCTACGAGCAGTACTTC
TRBV19	.	once	TRBJ2-5	CASSPPRGTDDQETQYF	TGTGCCAGTAGTCCCCCGAGGGGGACGGATGACCAAGAGACCCAGTACTTC
TRBV19	.	.	TRBJ2-2	CASKDRSNTGELFF	TGTGCCAGTAAAGACAGGTCGAACACCGGGGAGCTGTTTTTT
TRBV19	.	.	TRBJ2-7	CASSLTRGLAYEQYF	TGTGCCAGTAGCTTAACTCGGGGTCTGGCCTACGAGCAGTACTTC
TRBV2	TRBD1	.	TRBJ1-6	CATGQGDSPLHF	TGTGCCACCGGACAGGGGGATTCACCCCTCCACTTT
TRBV6-1	.	.	TRBJ1-6	CASDSYGNNSPLHF	TGTGCCAGCGACAGTTACGGGAATAATTCACCCCTCCACTTT
TRBV19	TRBD1	.	TRBJ1-5	CASSIVAGGQPQHF	TGTGCCAGTAGTATAGTTGCAGGGGGTCAGCCCCAGCATTTT
TRBV7-9	.	once	TRBJ2-2	CASSQTSSNTGELFF	TGTGCCAGCAGCCAGACTAGTTCGAACACCGGGGAGCTGTTTTTT
TRBV6-5	TRBD1	.	TRBJ1-1	CASSWGQLMNTEAFF	TGTGCCAGCAGTTGGGGACAGCTTATGAACACTGAAGCTTTCTTT
TRBV11-1	.	.	TRBJ2-3	CASSPTGDTDTQYF	TGTGCCAGCAGTCCCACGGGGGACACAGATACGCAGTATTTT
TRBV28	TRBD2	.	TRBJ2-7	CASSPQTSVRTYEQYF	TGTGCCAGCAGTCCTCAGACTAGCGTACGCACCTACGAGCAGTACTTC
TRBV6-1	.	.	TRBJ2-7	CASSVLPGRLSSYEQYF	TGTGCCAGCAGTGTTCTCCCTGGCAGGCTTAGCTCCTACGAGCAGTACTTC
TRBV2	.	once	TRBJ1-4	CASSEGGLGEKLFF	TGTGCCAGCAGTGAAGGGGGGCTGGGTGAAAAACTGTTTTTT
TRBV7-2	.	.	TRBJ2-5	CASSPVVSETQYF	TGTGCCAGCAGCCCGGTTGTAAGTGAGACCCAGTACTTC
TRBV4-1	.	.	TRBJ2-3	CASSQDWSSVDGTDTQYF	TGCGCCAGCAGCCAAGATTGGAGTAGCGTTGATGGCACAGATACGCAGTATTTT
TRBV19	.	.	TRBJ2-2	CASSPGHNTGELFF	TGTGCCAGTAGTCCGGGACACAACACCGGGGAGCTGTTTTTT
TRBV29-1	.	.	TRBJ2-2	CSVGGKANTGELFF	TGCAGCGTTGGAGGAAAAGCGAACACCGGGGAGCTGTTTTTT
TRBV4-1	TRBD1	.	TRBJ2-7	CASSLRDRSSSYEQYF	TGCGCCAGCAGCCTTCGGGACAGGAGTAGCTCCTACGAGCAGTACTTC
TRBV27	TRBD2	.	TRBJ2-7	CASSLGHPGLAVEQYF	TGTGCCAGCAGTTTAGGTCACCCGGGACTAGCCGTCGAGCAGTACTTC
TRBV2	.	once	TRBJ1-1	CASSEPREERFGDTEAFF	TGTGCCAGCAGTGAACCGAGGGAAGAACGGTTCGGAGACACTGAAGCTTTCTTT
TRBV5-7	.	.	TRBJ1-1	CASSCDRVNTEAFF	TGTGCCAGCAGTTGTGACAGAGTGAACACTGAAGCTTTCTTT
TRBV5-6	.	.	TRBJ2-7	CASTLGTVRVGQYF	TGTGCCAGCACCCTCGGGACTGTTCGTGTCGGGCAGTACTTC
TRBV28	.	.	TRBJ1-2	CASRRQAVYGYTF	TGTGCCAGCAGAAGACAGGCCGTATATGGCTACACCTTC
TRBV7-2	TRBD1	.	TRBJ2-2	CASSPQGANTGELFF	TGTGCCAGCAGCCCCCAGGGGGCGAACACCGGGGAGCTGTTTTTT
TRBV5-1	.	.	TRBJ2-5	CASSLGQGRGKETQYF	TGCGCCAGCAGCTTGGGACAGGGGAGGGGGAAAGAGACCCAGTACTTC
TRBV10-3	TRBD2	once	TRBJ2-5	CAISETGLAGVQETQYF	TGTGCCATCAGTGAGACCGGACTAGCGGGAGTACAAGAGACCCAGTACTTC
TRBV7-9	TRBD1	.	TRBJ1-1	CASSLAGTGMAFF	TGTGCCAGCAGCTTAGCGGGGACAGGAATGGCTTTCTTT